The clone carrying this T cell receptor (beta chain) was detected a few times. Its antigen is undetermined. The PCR made use of 60 Vbeta and 13 Jbeta primers. Only in-frame clones appear in the TCRdb table, and some are missing; sequencing was by immunoSEQ multiplex PCR. The sample lists roughly 190,000 clones, about 9% occurring once. CDR3 size: 15 residues. Trimming shortened V by 1 base and J by 5 bases, and 15 bases separated the two germline ends. Germline V CDR1 and CDR2: SGHRS, YFSETQ. This sample was taken from a study of cytomegalovirus exposure and HLA in healthy donors. Study in general: There were some 120 million unique TCR beta sequences, drawn from 150 million to 200 million T cells, in an earlier analysis. The Caucasian-associated ancestry cluster held roughly 84% of more than 350 genotyped donors. Study outcomes and limitations: The study reported that TCR beta sequences accurately predicted HLA-A and HLA-B alleles in most subjects.

Sequencing was performed on PBMCs. The V and J genes are TRBV5-1 and TRBJ2-5; tentatively, D is TRBD1 (6 bases). This TCR derives from a woman aged 25 to 39 in good health and CMV-seropositive. The CDR3: CASSLTGYSVETQYF. In nucleotides, the CDR3 is TGCGCCAGCAGCTTGACAGGGTATTCGGTCGAGACCCAGTACTTC.